This entry concerns a single TCR beta chain. This entry comes from a study of blood T cell repertoires in COVID-19. Whole-study context: Acute and convalescent COVID-19 specimens originated in the United States, Italy and Spain.

Methods used by the authors: How many nucleated cells were present was estimated from reference gene primer amplification. The table came from immunoSEQ multiplex PCR; TCRdb's copy has only in-frame clones and leaves some out. V, J and clone size derive from that table, while D and trimming were established from the DNA sequence. This table has around 30,000 clones, 70% to 85% appearing once. Germline loops: CDR1 SGHRS, CDR2 YFSETQ. V shed 5 bases, J shed 0 bases, and the junction held 4 bases outside the gene matches. CDR3 size: 16 residues. Sequenced sample: peripheral blood. The V and J genes are TRBV5-1 and TRBJ2-6, with 8 positions matching TRBD1. The receptor was isolated from a woman older than 75 with acute or convalescent COVID-19. The CDR3 region has the DNA TGCGCCAGCAGACCTACAGGGGGCTCTGGGGCCAACGTCCTGACTTTC. Translated: CASRPTGGSGANVLTF.